This TCR beta chain was obtained from a study of cytomegalovirus exposure and HLA in healthy donors. 13 Jbeta primers and 60 Vbeta primers were used for the PCR. TCRdb's copy holds only in-frame clones and misses some; the assay was immunoSEQ multiplex PCR. Of around 80,000 clones in the sample, roughly 72% were seen once. This clone was counted a single time. The antigen is undetermined. Regarding the study as a whole: When analyzed later, a missense DCLRE1C variant was found to be linked to TCR beta V- and J-gene trimming.

Trimming at V came to 2 bases and at J to 0 bases, leaving 11 bases not matched to a gene. The CDR3 is 18 residues long. Germline CDR1 KGHSH, CDR2 LQKENI. This chain links TRBV18 with TRBJ1-2; TRBD1 matches 8 bases. Sequencing used PBMCs. The receptor's source is a man aged 35 to 55 in good health and CMV-seropositive. The DNA for the CDR3 is TGTGCCAGCTCACCAGGTTCGCAGGGGGCTACAGCTAACTATGGCTACACCTTC. It is translated as CASSPGSQGATANYGYTF.